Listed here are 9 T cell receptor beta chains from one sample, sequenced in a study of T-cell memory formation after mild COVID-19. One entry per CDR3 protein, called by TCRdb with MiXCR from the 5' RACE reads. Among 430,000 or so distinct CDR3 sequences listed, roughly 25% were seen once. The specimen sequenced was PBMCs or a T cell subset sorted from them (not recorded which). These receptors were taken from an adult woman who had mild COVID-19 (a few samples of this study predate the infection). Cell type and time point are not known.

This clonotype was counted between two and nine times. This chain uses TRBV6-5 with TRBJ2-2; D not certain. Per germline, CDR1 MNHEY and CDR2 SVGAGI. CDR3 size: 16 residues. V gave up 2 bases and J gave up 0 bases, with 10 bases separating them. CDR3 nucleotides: TGTGCCAGCAGTTACGATGCGCCTCCGAACACCGGGGAGCTGTTTTTT. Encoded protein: CASSYDAPPNTGELFF.

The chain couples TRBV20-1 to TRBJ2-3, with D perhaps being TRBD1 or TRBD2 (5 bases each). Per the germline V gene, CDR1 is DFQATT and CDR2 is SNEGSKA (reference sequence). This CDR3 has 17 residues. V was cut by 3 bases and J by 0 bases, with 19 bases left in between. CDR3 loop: CSARAGTAFFSTDTQYF. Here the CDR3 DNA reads TGCAGTGCTAGGGCTGGGACCGCGTTCTTTAGCACAGATACGCAGTATTTT.

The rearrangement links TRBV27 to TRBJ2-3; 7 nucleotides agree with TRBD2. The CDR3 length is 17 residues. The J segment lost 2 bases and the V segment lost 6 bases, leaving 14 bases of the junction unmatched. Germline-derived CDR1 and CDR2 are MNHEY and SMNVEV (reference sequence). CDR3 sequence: CASRSRGVLRITDTQYF. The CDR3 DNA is TGTGCCAGCAGGAGTCGGGGGGTCCTTCGAATCACAGATACGCAGTATTTT.

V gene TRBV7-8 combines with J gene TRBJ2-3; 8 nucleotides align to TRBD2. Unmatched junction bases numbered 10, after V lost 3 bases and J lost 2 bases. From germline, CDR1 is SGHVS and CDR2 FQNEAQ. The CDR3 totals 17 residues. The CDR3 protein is CASSFPRGGIYTDTQYF. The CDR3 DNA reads TGTGCCAGCAGCTTCCCTCGCGGGGGGATCTACACAGATACGCAGTATTTT.

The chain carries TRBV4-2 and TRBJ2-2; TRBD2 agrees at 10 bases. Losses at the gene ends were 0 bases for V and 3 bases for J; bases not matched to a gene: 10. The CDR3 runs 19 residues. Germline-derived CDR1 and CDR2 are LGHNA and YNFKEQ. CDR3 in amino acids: CASSQDLSGGAEDTGELFF. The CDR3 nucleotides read TGTGCCAGCAGCCAAGATCTAAGCGGGGGGGCCGAGGACACCGGGGAGCTGTTTTTT.

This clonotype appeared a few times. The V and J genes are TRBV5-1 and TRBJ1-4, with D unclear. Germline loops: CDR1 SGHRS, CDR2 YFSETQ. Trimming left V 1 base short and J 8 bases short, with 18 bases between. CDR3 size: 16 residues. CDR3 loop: CASSLLPPGGGEKLFF. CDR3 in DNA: TGCGCCAGCAGCTTGCTCCCGCCCGGAGGCGGCGAAAAACTGTTTTTT.

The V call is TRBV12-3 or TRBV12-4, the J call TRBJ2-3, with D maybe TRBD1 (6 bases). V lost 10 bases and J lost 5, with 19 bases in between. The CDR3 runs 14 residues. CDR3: CAITQGSKGDTQYF. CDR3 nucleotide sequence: TGTGCCATAACCCAGGGGTCCAAGGGAGATACGCAGTATTTT.

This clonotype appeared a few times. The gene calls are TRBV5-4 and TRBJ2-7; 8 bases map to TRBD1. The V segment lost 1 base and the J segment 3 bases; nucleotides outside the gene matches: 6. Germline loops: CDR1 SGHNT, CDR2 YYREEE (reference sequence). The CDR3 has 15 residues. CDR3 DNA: TGTGCCAGCAGCTTGCAACCGGACAGGGACTACGAGCAGTACTTC. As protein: CASSLQPDRDYEQYF.

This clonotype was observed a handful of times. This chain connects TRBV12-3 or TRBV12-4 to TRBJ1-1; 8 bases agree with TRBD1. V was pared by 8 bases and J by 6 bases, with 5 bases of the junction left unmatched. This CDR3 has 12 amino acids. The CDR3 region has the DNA TGTGCCAGCCGACAGGGGTCCCCTGAAGCTTTCTTT. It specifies CASRQGSPEAFF.